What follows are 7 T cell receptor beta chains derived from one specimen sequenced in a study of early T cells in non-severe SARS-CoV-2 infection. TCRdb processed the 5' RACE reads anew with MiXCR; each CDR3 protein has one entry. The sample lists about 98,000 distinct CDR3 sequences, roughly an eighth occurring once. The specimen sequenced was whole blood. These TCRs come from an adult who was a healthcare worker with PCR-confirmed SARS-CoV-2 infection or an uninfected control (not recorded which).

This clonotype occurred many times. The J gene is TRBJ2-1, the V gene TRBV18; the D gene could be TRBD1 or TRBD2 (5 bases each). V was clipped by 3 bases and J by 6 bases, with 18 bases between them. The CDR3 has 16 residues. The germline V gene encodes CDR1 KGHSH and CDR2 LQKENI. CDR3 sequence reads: CASSPPLGPLGNEQFF. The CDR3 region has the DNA TGTGCCAGCTCACCCCCGTTGGGACCGCTGGGCAATGAGCAGTTCTTC.

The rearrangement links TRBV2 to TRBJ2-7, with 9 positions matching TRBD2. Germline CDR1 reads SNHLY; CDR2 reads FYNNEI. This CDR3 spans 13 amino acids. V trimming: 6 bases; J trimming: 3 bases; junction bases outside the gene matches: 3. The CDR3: CASRGLAGYEQYF. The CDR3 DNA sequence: TGTGCCAGCAGGGGACTAGCTGGCTACGAGCAGTACTTC. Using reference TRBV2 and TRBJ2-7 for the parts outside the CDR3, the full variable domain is EPEVTQTPSHQVTQMGQEVILRCVPISNHLYFYWYRQILGQKVEFLVSFYNNEISEKSEIFDDQFSVERPDGSNFTLKIRSTKLEDSAMYFCASRGLAGYEQYFGPGTRLTVT.

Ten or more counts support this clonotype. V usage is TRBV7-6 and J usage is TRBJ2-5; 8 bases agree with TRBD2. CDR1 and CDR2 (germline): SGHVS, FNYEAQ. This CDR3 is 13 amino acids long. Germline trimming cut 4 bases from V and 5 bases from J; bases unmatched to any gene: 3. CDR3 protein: CASSSPGGETQYF. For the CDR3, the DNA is TGTGCCAGCAGCTCCCCGGGGGGGGAGACCCAGTACTTC.

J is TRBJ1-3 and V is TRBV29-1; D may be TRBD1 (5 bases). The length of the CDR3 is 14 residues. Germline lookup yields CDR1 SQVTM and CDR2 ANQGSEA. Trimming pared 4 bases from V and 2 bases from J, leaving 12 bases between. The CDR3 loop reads CSVAVGGAGNTIYF. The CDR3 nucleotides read TGCAGCGTTGCGGTTGGGGGAGCTGGAAACACCATATATTTT.

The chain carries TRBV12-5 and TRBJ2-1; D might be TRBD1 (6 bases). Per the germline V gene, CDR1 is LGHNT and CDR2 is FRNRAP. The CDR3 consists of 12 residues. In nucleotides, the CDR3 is TGTGCGGGGGCCCAATGGGACAATGAGCAGTTCTTC. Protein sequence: CAGAQWDNEQFF.

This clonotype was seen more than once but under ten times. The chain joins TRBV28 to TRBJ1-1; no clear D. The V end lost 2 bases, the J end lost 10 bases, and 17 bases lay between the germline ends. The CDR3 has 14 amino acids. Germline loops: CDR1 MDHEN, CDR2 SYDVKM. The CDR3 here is CASSLPSSRSLAFF. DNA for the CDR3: TGTGCCAGCAGTTTACCGTCATCCAGATCTCTAGCTTTCTTT.

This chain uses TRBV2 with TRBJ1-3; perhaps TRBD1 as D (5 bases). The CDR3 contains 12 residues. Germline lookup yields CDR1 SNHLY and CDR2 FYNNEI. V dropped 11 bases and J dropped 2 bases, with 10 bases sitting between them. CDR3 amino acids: CASMGPGNTIYF. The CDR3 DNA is TGTGCCTCCATGGGACCTGGAAACACCATATATTTT.